This passage covers 28 T cell receptor beta chains from one sample sequenced in a study of T cell responses to AZD1222 COVID-19 vaccine. The table came from immunoSEQ multiplex PCR; TCRdb's copy has only in-frame clones and leaves some out. Here the sample spans roughly 100,000 clones, about four fifths being singletons. The source material was peripheral blood, sampled on day 0 of AZD1222 vaccination. These receptors all stem from an adult in good health.

The CDR3 sequence is CASSLGQGHTDTQYF. The CDR3 nucleotides read TGTGCCAGCAGCTTAGGGCAGGGCCACACAGATACGCAGTATTTT. This chain joins TRBV7-2 and TRBJ2-3; a weak D match, TRBD1 (5 bases). Germline CDR1 is SGHTA and CDR2 is FQGNSA. CDR3 length equals 15 residues. Trimming removed 1 base from V and 2 bases from J, with 10 bases in between. The whole variable domain, remainder taken from reference TRBV7-2 and TRBJ2-3, is GAGVSQSPSNKVTEKGKDVELRCDPISGHTALYWYRQSLGQGLEFLIYFQGNSAPDKSGLPSDRFSAERTGGSVSTLTIQRTQQEDSAVYLCASSLGQGHTDTQYFGPGTRLTVL.

The chain couples TRBV6-5 to TRBJ2-7, with 7 bases matching TRBD1. Trimming at V came to 6 bases and at J to 4 bases, leaving 9 bases not matched to a gene. Germline-derived CDR1 and CDR2 are MNHEY and SVGAGI. The CDR3 sequence is 14 residues long. The CDR3, as DNA: TGTGCCAGCAGGTTTGGACAGGTAGGGTACGAGCAGTACTTC. Translated, it gives CASRFGQVGYEQYF.

The chain recombines TRBV6-2 or TRBV6-3 with TRBJ1-1; perhaps TRBD1 as D (5 bases). CDR3 length: 13 amino acids. The ends were cut back, 1 base at V and 8 bases at J, with 11 bases in the middle. Germline values: CDR1 MNHEY, CDR2 SVGEGT. Here the CDR3 DNA reads TGTGCCAGCAGTTACTACGACAGAACCGAAGCTTTCTTT. Amino acid sequence: CASSYYDRTEAFF.

The chain is built from TRBV14 and TRBJ1-2; D gene ambiguous. The CDR3 consists of 13 residues. Germline CDR1 and CDR2: SGHDN and FVKESK. Trimming stripped 0 bases from V and 4 bases from J, with 6 bases between. CDR3 sequence (DNA): TGTGCCAGCAGCCAAGATGAGATCTATGGCTACACCTTC. This gives the protein CASSQDEIYGYTF.

This sequence joins TRBV19 and TRBJ1-5; a possible D gene is TRBD1 (5 bases). Germline CDR1 LNHDA, CDR2 SQIVND (reference sequence). V dropped 11 bases and J dropped 0 bases, with 23 bases sitting between them. The CDR3 covers 17 residues. CDR3 residues: CACSRDSGGYSNQPQHF. DNA of the CDR3: TGTGCCTGCAGCCGGGACTCCGGGGGTTATAGCAATCAGCCCCAGCATTTT.

With regard to this clone: The germline gene is not matched at one end of the junction; a read error may be the cause. The CDR3 loop reads CASSLGQLLAKNIQYF. The CDR3 DNA sequence: TGTGCCAGCAGCCTAGGACAGTTACTAGCCAAAAACATTCAGTACTTC. The V and J genes are TRBV13 and TRBJ2-4, with D perhaps TRBD1 (6 bases). The CDR3 contains 16 residues. Germline V gives CDR1 PRHDT, CDR2 FYEKMQ (reference sequence).

The chain uses TRBV5-8 and TRBJ2-1; TRBD1 matches at 7 bases. The CDR3 has 14 amino acids. V lost 5 bases and J lost 5; bases outside the gene matches: 7. Germline assignment: CDR1 SGHTS and CDR2 YDEGEE. Here the CDR3 reads CASSRDSTDNEQFF. CDR3 sequence (DNA): TGTGCCAGCAGTAGGGACAGTACAGACAATGAGCAGTTCTTC.

The chain is built from TRBV24-1 and TRBJ1-4, with 9 nucleotides matching TRBD1. The CDR3 has 16 amino acids. Germline V gene data show CDR1 as KGHDR and CDR2 as SFDVKD. Germline trimming cut 4 bases from V and 11 bases from J; bases unmatched to any gene: 13. DNA of the CDR3: TGTGCCACCAGTGACTCTCGGACAGGGGACGGGTGGAAACTGTTTTTT. It specifies CATSDSRTGDGWKLFF.

The chain links TRBV7-8 to TRBJ1-1, with D tentatively TRBD1 (6 bases). V lost 2 bases, J lost 5 bases, and 9 bases lay in between. In germline, CDR1 is SGHVS, CDR2 FQNEAQ. This CDR3 comprises 13 residues. DNA for the CDR3: TGTGCCAGCAGCTTAAGGGGGAAGACTGAAGCTTTCTTT. Its protein product is CASSLRGKTEAFF. The full variable domain, completed using reference TRBV7-8 and TRBJ1-1, is GAGVSQSPRYKVAKRGQDVALRCDPISGHVSLFWYQQALGQGPEFLTYFQNEAQLDKSGLPSDRFFAERPEGSVSTLKIQRTQQEDSAVYLCASSLRGKTEAFFGQGTRLTVV.

This chain links TRBV4-3 with TRBJ1-1; D is uncertain. This CDR3 region has 17 residues. From germline, CDR1 is LGHNA and CDR2 YSLEER. V lost 0 bases and J 1 base, leaving 15 bases between the germline ends. The chain's CDR3 is CASSQEWSPLKNTEAFF. CDR3 DNA sequence: TGCGCCAGCAGCCAAGAATGGTCCCCTCTGAAGAACACTGAAGCTTTCTTT.

This sequence joins TRBV6-5 and TRBJ2-2; D gene unclear. The CDR3 consists of 15 residues. V gave up 4 bases and J gave up 5 bases, with 14 bases separating them. Germline CDR1 MNHEY, CDR2 SVGAGI. The CDR3 coding sequence is TGTGCCAGCAGTTTATCCAGGCCTGGGACCGGGGAGCTGTTTTTT. It encodes CASSLSRPGTGELFF.

The chain couples TRBV7-9 to TRBJ1-6; perhaps TRBD1 as D (6 bases). This CDR3 comprises 16 residues. Germline V lookup: CDR1 SEHNR, CDR2 FQNEAQ (reference sequence). Trimming cost V 6 bases and J 7 bases, with 19 bases left between them. The CDR3 protein is CASRPIGGGQNSPLHF. CDR3 bases: TGTGCCAGCAGACCGATCGGTGGGGGGCAGAATTCACCCCTCCACTTT. The whole variable domain, remainder taken from reference TRBV7-9 and TRBJ1-6, is DTGVSQNPRHKITKRGQNVTFRCDPISEHNRLYWYRQTLGQGPEFLTYFQNEAQLEKSRLLSDRFSAERPKGSFSTLEIQRTEQGDSAMYLCASRPIGGGQNSPLHFGNGTRLTVT.

The V gene is TRBV4-3, the J gene TRBJ2-1; D might be TRBD1 or TRBD2, each matching 7 bases. The germline gives CDR1 LGHNA, CDR2 YSLEER. Trimming took off 0 bases at V and 7 bases at J, with 16 bases between the two ends. The CDR3 length is 16 residues. In nucleotides, the CDR3 is TGCGCCAGCAGCCAAGATTGGGGAGGGGGCCCTAATGAGCAGTTCTTC. Amino acid sequence: CASSQDWGGGPNEQFF.

V and J are TRBV18 and TRBJ2-4, with D possibly matching TRBD2 (5 bases). CDR3 length: 13 amino acids. V gave up 5 bases and J gave up 0 bases, with 5 bases separating them. The germline V gene encodes CDR1 KGHSH and CDR2 LQKENI. The CDR3 coding sequence is TGTGCCAGCTCAGAGGGAGCCAAAAACATTCAGTACTTC. The encoded protein is CASSEGAKNIQYF.

The gene calls are TRBV24-1 and TRBJ1-2; 7 bases are a match to TRBD1. Trimming cost V 6 bases and J 10 bases; bases outside gene matches: 16. Germline loops: CDR1 KGHDR, CDR2 SFDVKD. This CDR3 has 15 amino acids. The CDR3 DNA sequence: TGTGCCACCAGTACCCCTAGACAGGGCAGTCCTGTCTACACCTTC. It is translated as CATSTPRQGSPVYTF.

This chain uses TRBV9 with TRBJ1-2; D remains unclear. Germline CDR1 SGDLS, CDR2 YYNGEE. V was cut by 0 bases and J by 1 base, with 10 bases left in between. CDR3 length: 15 amino acids. Here the CDR3 DNA reads TGTGCCAGCAGCGTAGGATCAGGAAGTAACTATGGCTACACCTTC. Translation: CASSVGSGSNYGYTF.

This clone appeared a few times. CDR3 sequence (DNA): TGTGCCAGCAGCGGGCCCGGGACAGGGAGGAACACTGAAGCTTTCTTT. Translation: CASSGPGTGRNTEAFF. The chain joins TRBV11-3 to TRBJ1-1, with 9 bases that match TRBD1. V was clipped by 5 bases and J by 1 base; unmatched bases: 8. Germline CDR1 and CDR2: SGHNT and YENEEA. CDR3 size: 16 residues.

This clone was counted once. This chain connects TRBV7-2 to TRBJ1-2; 7 bases match TRBD1. CDR1 and CDR2 from the germline V gene are SGHTA and FQGNSA. There are 15 residues in the CDR3. V was pared by 5 bases and J by 4 bases, with 10 bases of the junction left unmatched. The CDR3 sequence is CASSPGGQDLYGYTF. CDR3 nucleotide sequence: TGTGCCAGCAGCCCCGGCGGACAGGACCTCTATGGCTACACCTTC.

The chain uses TRBV7-2 and TRBJ2-7; no definite D call. This CDR3 region has 15 residues. The germline V gene has CDR1 SGHTA and CDR2 FQGNSA. V lost 2 bases, J lost 0 bases, and 11 bases lay in between. CDR3 DNA sequence: TGTGCCAGCAGCTTATGGGCTAAGAGCTCCTACGAGCAGTACTTC. It specifies CASSLWAKSSYEQYF.

This clone has more than one count but fewer than ten. V is TRBV18 and J is TRBJ1-6, with D perhaps matching TRBD1 (5 bases). The CDR3 has 13 residues. Germline loops: CDR1 KGHSH, CDR2 LQKENI. The ends were cut back, 5 bases at V and 8 bases at J, with 10 bases in the middle. DNA for the CDR3: TGTGCCAGCTCATCGGGACGGGATTCACCCCTCCACTTT. It specifies CASSSGRDSPLHF.

V is TRBV6-5 and J is TRBJ1-1; no reliable D call. The CDR3 is 12 amino acids. V gave up 4 bases and J gave up 1 base, with 4 bases separating them. Germline values: CDR1 MNHEY, CDR2 SVGAGI. CDR3 coding DNA: TGTGCCAGCAGTTCGGGGAACACTGAAGCTTTCTTT. The encoded protein is CASSSGNTEAFF.

This rearrangement joins TRBV5-1 to TRBJ2-5; no definite D call. The V gene lost 0 bases and the J gene lost 5 bases, with 11 bases spanning the gap. CDR1 and CDR2 (germline): SGHRS, YFSETQ. This CDR3 is 14 amino acids long. The CDR3, as DNA: TGCGCCAGCAGCTTGGCCCGAATAACGGAGACCCAGTACTTC. Residues: CASSLARITETQYF.

The genes are TRBV25-1 and TRBJ1-1; D is undetermined. V was trimmed by 3 bases and J by 5 bases, leaving 13 bases between them. Germline-derived CDR1 and CDR2 are MGHDK and SYGVNS. The CDR3 runs 14 residues. The CDR3 bases are TGTGCCAGCAGTGAGGGGTACTATAGGACTGAAGCTTTCTTT. Its protein product is CASSEGYYRTEAFF.

Only a few counts were recorded for this clone. V is TRBV29-1 and J is TRBJ1-4; D might be TRBD1 (6 bases). V was shortened by 7 bases and J by 6 bases, with 18 bases between the two germline ends. Germline CDR1 SQVTM, CDR2 ANQGSEA. The CDR3 runs 14 residues. The CDR3 region is CSAGQGYGDEKLFF. The CDR3 DNA reads TGCAGCGCAGGTCAGGGGTATGGGGATGAAAAACTGTTTTTT.

Turning to this clone: The junction departs from the called germline gene at one end, perhaps through a read error. The rearrangement links TRBV4-3 to TRBJ2-2, with a tentative D call TRBD2 (6 bases). The CDR3 loop spans 15 amino acids. CDR1 and CDR2 (germline): LGHNA, YSLEER. The CDR3 reads CASSREEGNTGELFF. The DNA for the CDR3 is TGCGCCAGTAGCCGAGAGGAGGGGAACACCGGGGAGCTGTTTTTT.

The chain carries TRBV24-1 and TRBJ1-2; TRBD1 might be the D (6 bases). V was shortened by 7 bases and J by 3 bases, with 14 bases between the two germline ends. CDR3 size: 14 residues. Germline V gene sequence: CDR1 KGHDR, CDR2 SFDVKD. CDR3 residues: CATSDGGRDYGYTF. The CDR3 region has the DNA TGTGCCACCAGCGACGGGGGGCGCGACTATGGCTACACCTTC.

J is TRBJ1-4 and V is TRBV29-1, with D hard to call. Germline loops: CDR1 SQVTM, CDR2 ANQGSEA. Trimming shortened V by 5 bases and J by 3 bases, and 4 bases separated the two germline ends. This CDR3 spans 11 amino acids. The CDR3 DNA reads as TGCAGCGTTAGGTCTAATGAAAAACTGTTTTTT. It translates to CSVRSNEKLFF. Together with reference TRBV29-1 and TRBJ1-4, the CDR3 gives the full variable domain: SAVISQKPSRDICQRGTSLTIQCQVDSQVTMMFWYRQQPGQSLTLIATANQGSEATYESGFVIDKFPISRPNLTFSTLTVSNMSPEDSSIYLCSVRSNEKLFFGSGTQLSVL.

V usage is TRBV2 and J usage is TRBJ2-3; either TRBD1 or TRBD2 may supply D (5 bases each). V was shortened by 6 bases and J by 2 bases, with 18 bases between the two germline ends. The CDR3 consists of 16 residues. In germline, CDR1 is SNHLY, CDR2 FYNNEI. The CDR3 sequence: CASRRWDGIYTDTQYF. The CDR3 coding sequence is TGTGCCAGCAGGCGCTGGGACGGGATTTACACAGATACGCAGTATTTT.